This TCR beta chain was found in a study of shared clonotypes between healthy human individuals. CD4+ cells yielded CD45RA+ naive and CD45RA-negative memory subsets. Each PCR replicate from the sorted subsets contained 150 to 250 ng DNA, which is about 30,000 T cell genomes. The data were produced by immunoSEQ multiplex PCR, yet TCRdb's version contains in-frame clones alone and is incomplete. The sample consists of a few million clones, just over 90% of them appearing once. Trimming shortened V by 8 bases and J by 2 bases, and 9 bases separated the two germline ends. This CDR3 spans 12 amino acids. The germline gives CDR1 LNHDA, CDR2 SQIVND (reference sequence). With regard to this clone: Other DNA sequences in the same sample also yield this CDR3.

The sequence came from a man aged 18-30 years in good health. Some clones in this sample may be carry-over from other donors' samples. The sample was naive CD4+ T cells from PBMCs. Subset noted: CD45RA+ positively selected. The chain uses TRBV19 and TRBJ1-1, with D maybe TRBD1 (5 bases). The CDR3 region has the DNA TGTGCCAGTTCTCGGACAAACACTGAAGCTTTCTTT. Protein sequence: CASSRTNTEAFF.